This T cell receptor beta chain was profiled in a study of shared clonotypes between healthy human individuals. Study-level results: Generation probability values for non-shared clonotypes were lower than those for clonotypes shared by all four donors. Depth of sequencing was expected to influence donor clonotype sharing.

V was pared by 5 bases and J by 6 bases, with 14 bases of the junction left unmatched. Germline CDR1 and CDR2: MNHEY and SMNVEV (reference sequence). This CDR3 has 16 amino acids. The DNA input per sorted-subset replicate PCR was 200 ng, corresponding to some 30,000 T cell genomes. Data came from immunoSEQ multiplex PCR; TCRdb stores just in-frame clones and leaves some out. The table lists over a million clones, about 84% of them singletons. A note on this clone: Its antigen is undetermined.

The chain carries TRBV27 and TRBJ2-3; 7 bases agree with TRBD2. The clonotype originates from a man aged 18-30 years in good health. Some clones in this sample may be carry-over from other donors' samples. Sequencing was performed on memory CD4+ T cells from PBMCs. Subset reported: CD45RA-negative fraction. The CDR3 protein is CASSPLGAGNADTQYF. In DNA, the CDR3 is TGTGCCAGCAGTCCCCTAGGAGCGGGAAATGCGGATACGCAGTATTTT.